One and the same sample provided the 8 T cell receptor beta chains below, sequenced in a study of blood T cell repertoires in COVID-19. Using immunoSEQ multiplex PCR, the repertoire was profiled, and TCRdb retains in-frame clones only, with some absent. The repertoire holds over 60,000 clones, with under 90% as singletons. Sequencing was performed on peripheral blood. The receptors derive from a man aged 50 to 60 with COVID-19, enrolled during active disease.

This chain connects TRBV6-5 to TRBJ1-5; 7 bases align to TRBD1. Germline CDR1 is MNHEY and CDR2 is SVGAGI. V shed 10 bases, J shed 2 bases, and the junction held 5 bases outside the gene matches. The CDR3 totals 13 residues. CDR3 in amino acids: CATAGTGNQPQHF. The CDR3, as DNA: TGTGCCACCGCCGGGACAGGCAATCAGCCCCAGCATTTT.

The V gene is TRBV9, the J gene TRBJ2-7; a weak D match, TRBD1 (6 bases). Germline lookup yields CDR1 SGDLS and CDR2 YYNGEE. This CDR3 has 15 residues. V was cut by 4 bases and J by 6 bases, with 20 bases left in between. The CDR3 coding sequence is TGTGCCAGCAGCCAACAGGGATCCCCACTTCGCGAGCAGTACTTC. Translated: CASSQQGSPLREQYF. The variable domain in full, completed from reference TRBV9 and TRBJ2-7, reads DSGVTQTPKHLITATGQRVTLRCSPRSGDLSVYWYQQSLDQGLQFLIQYYNGEERAKGNILERFSAQQFPDLHSELNLSSLELGDSALYFCASSQQGSPLREQYFGPGTRLTVT.

The V and J genes are TRBV5-1 and TRBJ2-1; D unclear. CDR3 length equals 15 residues. The V end was cut by 2 bases, the J end by 0 bases, with 9 bases between. Germline assignment: CDR1 SGHRS and CDR2 YFSETQ. CDR3 residues: CASSFPKSSYNEQFF. The CDR3 DNA is TGCGCCAGCAGCTTCCCAAAGAGCTCCTACAATGAGCAGTTCTTC.

V is TRBV7-2 and J is TRBJ1-2; D may be TRBD1 (6 bases). V was pared by 3 bases and J by 10 bases, with 9 bases between. This CDR3 contains 11 residues. Germline V gives CDR1 SGHTA, CDR2 FQGNSA. Written as DNA, the CDR3 is TGTGCCAGCAGCTTTGGGGGCGACTACACCTTC. Translation gives CASSFGGDYTF.

The chain carries TRBV7-3 and TRBJ2-7; D remains ambiguous. This CDR3 comprises 13 residues. V lost 1 base and J lost 2, with 6 bases in between. CDR1 and CDR2 from the germline V gene are SGHTA and FQGTGA. The CDR3 sequence: CASSLSPTYEQYF. DNA for the CDR3: TGTGCCAGCAGCTTAAGTCCTACCTACGAGCAGTACTTC.

This clone was counted a few times. This chain connects TRBV6-2 or TRBV6-3 to TRBJ1-5; 7 positions agree with TRBD1. The V segment lost 0 bases and the J segment 2 bases; nucleotides outside the gene matches: 16. CDR1 MNHEY and CDR2 SVGEGT come from the germline V gene. The length of the CDR3 is 20 residues. The CDR3: CASSYSTGYWTGQGNQPQHF. The CDR3 nucleotides read TGTGCCAGCAGTTACTCGACAGGGTACTGGACAGGACAAGGCAATCAGCCCCAGCATTTT.

This clone was seen only a few times. This chain connects TRBV7-2 to TRBJ1-2; D perhaps matches TRBD1 (5 bases). The V gene lost 3 bases and the J gene lost 5 bases, with 10 bases spanning the gap. Germline V gene lookup returns CDR1 SGHTA and CDR2 FQGNSA. This CDR3 is 13 amino acids long. The CDR3 sequence is CASSFRQRYGYTF. In DNA, the CDR3 is TGTGCCAGCAGCTTTCGACAGAGATATGGCTACACCTTC.

V gene TRBV5-4 combines with J gene TRBJ1-4; possibly TRBD1 for D (5 bases). The CDR3 consists of 14 residues. Trimming cost V 2 bases and J 8 bases, with 13 bases left between them. Germline loops: CDR1 SGHNT, CDR2 YYREEE (reference sequence). The CDR3 bases are TGTGCCAGCAGCTTCCAGGGCAAGAAGGAAAAACTGTTTTTT. This translates into CASSFQGKKEKLFF.